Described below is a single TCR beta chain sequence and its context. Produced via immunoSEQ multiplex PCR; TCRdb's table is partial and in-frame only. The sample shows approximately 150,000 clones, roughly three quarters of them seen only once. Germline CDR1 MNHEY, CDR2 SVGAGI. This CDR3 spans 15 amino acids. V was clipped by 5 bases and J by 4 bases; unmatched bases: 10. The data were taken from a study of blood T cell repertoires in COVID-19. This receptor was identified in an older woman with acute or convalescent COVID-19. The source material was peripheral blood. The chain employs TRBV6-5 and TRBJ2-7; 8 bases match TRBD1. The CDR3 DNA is TGTGCCAGCAGTAACCCCGGGACAGGTTCGTACGAGCAGTACTTC. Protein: CASSNPGTGSYEQYF.